Given below is one T cell receptor (beta chain) in context. The record originates from a study of cytomegalovirus exposure and HLA in healthy donors. Method: immunoSEQ multiplex PCR; TCRdb's copy keeps in-frame clones and lacks some. Among 100,000 to 150,000 clones, roughly nine tenths were seen once, and the ten largest hold roughly 1.2%. This sequence was found in a woman younger than 30 in good health and CMV-seronegative. The sample comprised PBMCs.

This CDR3 is CASSLEGKQEQFF. CDR3 in DNA: TGTGCCAGCAGCTTAGAGGGGAAACAGGAGCAGTTCTTC. V and J are TRBV7-8 and TRBJ2-1; a weak D match, TRBD1 (5 bases). The CDR3 totals 13 residues. Trimming left V 1 base short and J 10 bases short, with 11 bases between. Germline V lookup: CDR1 SGHVS, CDR2 FQNEAQ.